Listed here are 30 T cell receptor beta chains from one sample, sequenced in a study of T cell repertoires in aging, cancer and after chemotherapy (dated by TCRdb to about 2019). Data came from an Illumina MiSeq. Multiplex touch-down PCR with a mixed TRB-A/B primer pool was used to amplify rearranged TRB sequences covering the V, D and J segments. TCRdb cleaned the public reads at Q25 with fastp, built clones with MiXCR and kept in-frame beta chains. Rows with one shared CDR3 protein collapse into an entry with the most common genes and DNA. This sample comprises around 4,600 distinct CDR3 sequences, around 27% of them detected only once. The biggest ten clones account for 45% of the sample. Instead of sorted cells or RNA, genomic DNA extracted from peripheral blood served as the source for amplifying TCR beta rearrangements. Sample: blood. These receptors all come from a human donor in good health.

This clonotype is medium-sized within its sample. The chain couples TRBV6-5 to TRBJ2-4; no firm D call. This CDR3 has 16 residues. Germline V CDR1 and CDR2: MNHEY, SVGAGI. Trimming left V 5 bases short and J 1 base short, with 15 bases between. CDR3 coding DNA: TGTGCCAGCAGTAGAACCCGCCCCGAGGCCAAAAACATTCAGTACTTC. It yields the protein CASSRTRPEAKNIQYF.

This chain connects TRBV4-2 to TRBJ1-4; D unresolved. Germline V gene lookup returns CDR1 LGHNA and CDR2 YNFKEQ. V dropped 0 bases and J dropped 10 bases, with 21 bases sitting between them. CDR3 length: 17 residues. The CDR3 sequence: CASSQDPPTAGTVKLFF. CDR3 DNA: TGTGCCAGCAGCCAAGATCCCCCGACCGCCGGTACGGTAAAACTGTTTTTT.

The chain has TRBV12-3 or TRBV12-4 and TRBJ2-7; 7 bases are a match to TRBD1. This CDR3 has 14 residues. Losses at the gene ends were 6 bases for V and 5 bases for J; bases not matched to a gene: 10. CDR3 residues: CASSPLGGPHEQYF. CDR3 sequence (DNA): TGTGCCAGCAGCCCTTTAGGGGGCCCCCACGAGCAGTACTTC.

This clonotype turned up a few times. The CDR3 DNA sequence: TGTGCCACCAGTGATTTGAAGGGGCTGGCCGGGGAGCTGTTTTTT. Amino acid sequence: CATSDLKGLAGELFF. This chain links TRBV24-1 with TRBJ2-2; perhaps TRBD1 as D (5 bases). The V end lost 0 bases, the J end lost 6 bases, and 10 bases lay between the germline ends. CDR3 length equals 15 residues. In germline, CDR1 is KGHDR, CDR2 SFDVKD.

The chain employs TRBV18 and TRBJ1-2; 7 nucleotides line up with TRBD1. Germline V gene data show CDR1 as KGHSH and CDR2 as LQKENI. V lost 2 bases, J lost 2 bases, and 2 bases stayed unmatched. CDR3 length: 14 residues. The CDR3 DNA follows: TGTGCCAGCTCACCATCGGGACAGAACTATGGCTACACCTTC. This gives the protein CASSPSGQNYGYTF.

The rearrangement links TRBV7-9 to TRBJ2-7; 8 nucleotides align to TRBD1. The CDR3 sequence is 13 residues long. The ends lost 10 bases at V and 3 bases at J; junction bases unmatched: 8. Germline assignment: CDR1 SEHNR and CDR2 FQNEAQ (reference sequence). CDR3 protein: CATSRQGFYEQYF. DNA of the CDR3: TGTGCCACTTCAAGACAGGGGTTCTACGAGCAGTACTTC.

The chain uses TRBV7-9 and TRBJ2-1; 7 positions match TRBD1. The V gene end was trimmed by 7 bases and the J gene end by 1 base; junction bases not matched to a gene: 7. This CDR3 comprises 15 residues. CDR1 and CDR2 from the germline V gene are SEHNR and FQNEAQ (reference sequence). CDR3 in amino acids: CASTQGVSSYNEQFF. Here the CDR3 DNA reads TGTGCCAGCACTCAGGGGGTGTCTTCCTACAATGAGCAGTTCTTC.

In its sample, this clonotype is medium-sized. The chain has TRBV6-6 and TRBJ2-1; D is uncertain. The germline gives CDR1 MNHNY, CDR2 SVGAGI (reference sequence). This CDR3 comprises 14 residues. Trimming shortened V by 3 bases and J by 8 bases, and 14 bases separated the two germline ends. The CDR3 region is CASSYIGTSDEQFF. The CDR3 DNA is TGTGCCAGCAGTTATATTGGAACTTCCGATGAGCAGTTCTTC.

CDR3 in DNA: TGTGCCAGCAGCGCCACTTCAGGGAGTGAAACTGAAGCTTTCTTT. Residues: CASSATSGSETEAFF. V gene TRBV9 combines with J gene TRBJ1-1; the D gene is possibly TRBD1 (5 bases). Deletions cut 3 bases from V and 5 bases from J, with 17 bases between. This CDR3 has 15 residues. The germline gives CDR1 SGDLS, CDR2 YYNGEE.

This sequence joins TRBV4-3 and TRBJ2-1; D unclear. Germline loops: CDR1 LGHNA, CDR2 YSLEER. The V end was cut by 3 bases, the J end by 1 base, with 7 bases between. The CDR3 sequence is 14 residues long. CDR3 protein: CASSQLLSYNEQFF. CDR3 nucleotide sequence: TGCGCCAGCAGCCAGTTACTGTCCTACAATGAGCAGTTCTTC.

The chain links TRBV7-9 to TRBJ2-7; 7 positions agree with TRBD1. The CDR3 sequence is 12 residues long. J lost 4 bases, V lost 5 bases, and 2 bases had no gene match. In germline, CDR1 is SEHNR, CDR2 FQNEAQ (reference sequence). The CDR3 loop reads CASSATGYEQYF. CDR3 in DNA: TGTGCCAGCAGCGCGACAGGGTACGAGCAGTACTTC.

Notes on this clonotype: This may be a read error, as it is one base from a much larger clone. The rearrangement uses TRBV19 and TRBJ1-6; no definite D call. The length of the CDR3 is 14 residues. Per the germline V gene, CDR1 is LNHDA and CDR2 is SQIVND (reference sequence). Trimming cost V 3 bases and J 7 bases, with 10 bases left between them. As DNA, the CDR3 is TGTGCCAGTAGTATGGGAGGGAAAAATTCACCCCTCCACTTT. As protein: CASSMGGKNSPLHF. Together with reference TRBV19 and TRBJ1-6, the CDR3 gives the full variable domain: DGGITQSPKYLFRKEGQNVTLSCEQNLNHDAMYWYRQDPGQGLRLIYYSQIVNDFQKGDIAEGYSVSREKKESFPLTVTSAQKNPTAFYLCASSMGGKNSPLHFGNGTRLTVT.

This chain's CDR3 is CASRRDRGNEQYF. Written as DNA, the CDR3 is TGTGCCAGCCGCAGGGACAGGGGCAACGAGCAGTACTTC. The chain joins TRBV6-1 to TRBJ2-7; 10 bases fit TRBD1. Trimming took 8 bases from V and 5 from J; bases not matched to a gene: 6. The CDR3 totals 13 residues. Per germline, CDR1 MNHNS and CDR2 SASEGT.

Regarding this clonotype: At one end, the junction sequence differs from germline, possibly due to a read error. The chain joins TRBV19 to TRBJ2-1; 12 bases are a match to TRBD2. The germline V gene has CDR1 LNHDA and CDR2 SQIVND (reference sequence). The CDR3 consists of 15 residues. In DNA form, the CDR3 reads TGTGCCAGTAGTATGACTAGCGGGAGCTACGATGAGCAGTTCTTC. Residues: CASSMTSGSYDEQFF.

This clonotype was observed a few times. The V call is TRBV7-2, the J call TRBJ2-7; D unresolved. The CDR3 spans 12 residues. The V and J ends lost 3 bases and 3 bases respectively, with 6 bases between them. Per germline, CDR1 SGHTA and CDR2 FQGNSA. The CDR3 spells CASSFQNYEQYF. The CDR3 bases are TGTGCCAGCAGCTTCCAAAACTACGAGCAGTACTTC.

The chain is built from TRBV6-2 or TRBV6-3 and TRBJ2-3; 7 bases are shared with TRBD2. This CDR3 spans 15 amino acids. Germline CDR1 is MNHEY and CDR2 is SVGEGT. Losses at the gene ends were 5 bases for V and 2 bases for J; bases not matched to a gene: 7. CDR3 loop: CASSEAGTDTDTQYF. The DNA for the CDR3 is TGTGCCAGCAGTGAAGCGGGGACTGACACAGATACGCAGTATTTT.

Comments on this clonotype: One end of the junction varies from germline; a read error may be responsible. This chain uses TRBV6-6 with TRBJ2-5; 10 bases line up with TRBD1. The CDR3 length is 17 residues. Germline V gives CDR1 MNHNY, CDR2 SVGAGI (reference sequence). Here the CDR3 DNA reads TGCGCCAGCAGCCATTTGCTCGGAGGGACAGGGGAAGAGACCCAGTACTTC. Encoded protein: CASSHLLGGTGEETQYF.

Concerning this clonotype itself: This clone may be a read error of a much larger clone one base away. The missing conserved phenylalanine or tryptophan at the end of this CDR3 makes a read error likely. This chain joins TRBV6-5 and TRBJ1-3; 7 bases match TRBD1. This CDR3 is built from 13 residues. Looked up from germline, CDR1 is MNHEY and CDR2 is SVGAGI. Losses at the gene ends were 10 bases for V and 0 bases for J; bases not matched to a gene: 3. As DNA, the CDR3 is TGTGCCACCACAGGGGACTCTGGAAACACCATATATTTG. Its translation is CATTGDSGNTIYL.

The chain couples TRBV19 to TRBJ2-1; TRBD2 matches 8 bases. The CDR3 has 15 amino acids. The germline gives CDR1 LNHDA, CDR2 SQIVND (reference sequence). V trimming: 5 bases; J trimming: 4 bases; junction bases outside the gene matches: 7. Here the CDR3 reads CASSLTSGEYNEQFF. The CDR3 coding sequence is TGTGCCAGTAGTCTCACTAGCGGAGAATACAATGAGCAGTTCTTC.

The rearrangement links TRBV19 to TRBJ2-1, with 8 bases aligning to TRBD2. CDR1 and CDR2 from the germline V gene are LNHDA and SQIVND (reference sequence). CDR3 length: 14 residues. V shed 3 bases, J shed 8 bases, and the junction held 6 bases outside the gene matches. CDR3 nucleotides: TGTGCCAGTAGTATCCCGGGACTAGGCGATGAGCAGTTCTTC. The encoded protein is CASSIPGLGDEQFF.

This rearrangement joins TRBV5-6 to TRBJ2-7; D uncertain. CDR1 and CDR2 (germline): SGHDT, YYEEEE. The CDR3 is made up of 15 amino acids. The V and J ends lost 2 bases and 4 bases respectively, with 16 bases between them. In nucleotides, the CDR3 is TGTGCCAGCAGCTTTCGAGCGCTTGGGTCTTACGAGCAGTACTTC. The encoded protein is CASSFRALGSYEQYF.

This clonotype is large (0.1 to 1%) in the sample. The J gene is TRBJ2-1, the V gene TRBV19; 10 bases agree with TRBD2. CDR1 and CDR2 (germline): LNHDA, SQIVND (reference sequence). CDR3 length equals 15 residues. The trim removed 2 bases at V and 7 bases at J, leaving 5 bases unmatched. CDR3 amino acids: CASSISAGGPNEQFF. The CDR3 DNA is TGTGCCAGTAGTATATCAGCGGGAGGGCCGAATGAGCAGTTCTTC.

This clonotype has only a few counts. This chain links TRBV4-3 with TRBJ2-6; no definite D call. Trimming cost V 2 bases and J 12 bases, with 17 bases left between them. The V gene's germline CDR1 is LGHNA and CDR2 YSLEER. This CDR3 contains 15 residues. The CDR3 DNA sequence: TGCGCCAGCAGCCAACACCTCCGGGCCTCAATCGTCCTGACTTTC. Amino acid sequence: CASSQHLRASIVLTF.

CDR3 in amino acids: CASSFGLAGEMSSTDTQYF. CDR3 DNA sequence: TGTGCCAGCAGCTTCGGACTAGCGGGGGAGATGTCTAGCACAGATACGCAGTATTTT. The chain is built from TRBV7-6 and TRBJ2-3, with 13 bases fitting TRBD2. V gave up 3 bases and J gave up 0 bases; unmatched junction bases: 9. The CDR3 totals 19 residues. Germline V gene sequence: CDR1 SGHVS, CDR2 FNYEAQ.

For the CDR3, the DNA is TGTGCCAGCAGTCCTGACAGATACTATGGCTACACCTTC. The encoded protein is CASSPDRYYGYTF. The chain links TRBV28 to TRBJ1-2, with a weak D call TRBD1 (5 bases). With 5 bases removed from V and 3 bases from J, the gap between germline ends came to 10 bases. Per the germline V gene, CDR1 is MDHEN and CDR2 is SYDVKM. This CDR3 spans 13 amino acids.

This rearrangement joins TRBV28 to TRBJ2-2; TRBD1 might be the D (5 bases). This CDR3 contains 16 residues. V was cut by 2 bases and J by 3 bases, with 13 bases left in between. CDR1 and CDR2 (germline): MDHEN, SYDVKM. CDR3 DNA sequence: TGTGCCAGCAGTTTAATGGGGCCCCAAGACACCGGGGAGCTGTTTTTT. Its protein product is CASSLMGPQDTGELFF.

Judged by abundance, this clonotype is medium-sized. The rearrangement links TRBV12-3 or TRBV12-4 to TRBJ2-7, with TRBD2 matching 9 bases. J was trimmed by 11 bases and V by 4 bases; bases with no gene match: 9. This CDR3 region has 13 residues. The CDR3 loop reads CASSSLIAGVKYF. In DNA, the CDR3 is TGTGCCAGCAGTTCACTAATAGCGGGAGTCAAGTACTTC.

Comments on this clonotype: With a much larger clone just one base away, this may be a read error. This chain connects TRBV13 to TRBJ2-7; TRBD1 aligns across 7 bases. V lost 5 bases and J lost 6; bases outside the gene matches: 4. The CDR3 runs 12 residues. From germline, CDR1 is PRHDT and CDR2 FYEKMQ (reference sequence). The CDR3 DNA sequence: TGTGCCAGCAGCAGTAACAGGGGCGAGCAGTACTTC. This gives the protein CASSSNRGEQYF.

Points on this clonotype: Since a much larger clone is just one base distant, this may be a read error. The rearrangement joins TRBV19 to TRBJ2-7; 8 bases fit TRBD1. The CDR3 covers 14 residues. Per the germline V gene, CDR1 is LNHDA and CDR2 is SQIVND (reference sequence). CDR3 in DNA: TGTGCCAGTAGTAACACAGGGGGTGTCTACAAGCAGTACTTC. It translates to CASSNTGGVYKQYF.

V is TRBV10-2 and J is TRBJ1-3; weak D call: TRBD1 (5 bases). The germline V gene has CDR1 WSHSY and CDR2 SAAADI. There are 16 residues in the CDR3. V shed 1 base and J shed 3 bases, with 13 bases lying between them. The CDR3 sequence: CASSEFDTGGGNTIYF. The CDR3 nucleotides read TGCGCCAGCAGTGAGTTCGACACTGGGGGTGGAAACACCATATATTTT.